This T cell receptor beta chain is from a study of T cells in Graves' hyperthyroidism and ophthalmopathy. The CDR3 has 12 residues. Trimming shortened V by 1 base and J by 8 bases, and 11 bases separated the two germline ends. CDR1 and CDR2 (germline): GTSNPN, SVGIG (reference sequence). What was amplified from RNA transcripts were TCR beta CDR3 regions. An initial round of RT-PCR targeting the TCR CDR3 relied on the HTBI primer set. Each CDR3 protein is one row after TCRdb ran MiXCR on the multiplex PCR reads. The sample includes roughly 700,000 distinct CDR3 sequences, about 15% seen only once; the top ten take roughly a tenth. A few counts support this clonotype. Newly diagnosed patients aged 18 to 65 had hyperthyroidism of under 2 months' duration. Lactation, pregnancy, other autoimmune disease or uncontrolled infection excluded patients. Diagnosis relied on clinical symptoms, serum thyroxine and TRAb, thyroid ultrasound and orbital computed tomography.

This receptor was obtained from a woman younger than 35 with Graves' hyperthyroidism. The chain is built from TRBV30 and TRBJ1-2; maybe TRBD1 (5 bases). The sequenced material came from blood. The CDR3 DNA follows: TGTGCCTGGAGTGATCCAGGGCGCGGCTACACCTTC. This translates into CAWSDPGRGYTF.